The subject of this entry is one T cell receptor (beta chain). Its specificity is not known. Pooling was applied to second doses at about 4 or about 12 weeks. This sample was included in a study of T cell responses to AZD1222 COVID-19 vaccine. Study-level results: Donors were mostly white British, more females; clonal diversity possibly underestimated.

The CDR3 sequence is 14 residues long. The germline gives CDR1 SGHTA, CDR2 FQGTGA. V was clipped by 5 bases and J by 6 bases; unmatched bases: 10. Profiled with immunoSEQ multiplex PCR; TCRdb holds only in-frame clones, not every one. The sample includes 110,000 to 150,000 clones, around 92% of them seen just once. V gene TRBV7-3 combines with J gene TRBJ2-7, with 7 bases that match TRBD1. This receptor was identified in an adult who received the AZD1222 COVID-19 vaccine. The sample was peripheral blood, taken 28 days after the second AZD1222 dose. The CDR3, as DNA: TGTGCCAGCAGCCCATCGGGACAGCTTTCCGAGCAGTACTTC. This sequence encodes CASSPSGQLSEQYF.